This TCR beta chain was sequenced for a study of cytomegalovirus exposure and HLA in healthy donors. Use of 60 Vbeta and 13 Jbeta primers characterized the PCR. Profiled with immunoSEQ multiplex PCR; TCRdb holds only in-frame clones, not every one. This sample's table has roughly 62,000 clones. Turning to this clone: The antigen is undetermined.

Regarding the study as a whole: In a later analysis, specific HLA alleles were associated with 15,000 or so TCR beta sequences at a 0.05 false discovery rate. Presence/absence comparisons presumed near-even sequencing depth among donors.

The CDR3 runs to 14 residues. Trimming left V 0 bases short and J 8 bases short, with 8 bases between. CDR1 and CDR2 from the germline V gene are SGHTA and FQGTGA. Participants comprised healthy donors of bone marrow. The sequenced material came from PBMCs. This TCR was sampled from a male donor in good health and CMV-seronegative. The chain uses TRBV7-3 and TRBJ1-6; unclear D gene. The CDR3 loop reads CASSLTGGDSPLHF. The CDR3 DNA reads TGTGCCAGCAGCTTAACCGGAGGTGATTCACCCCTCCACTTT.